This T cell receptor (beta chain) was identified in a study of T cells expressing NK-cell markers. Turning to the study itself: TCR beta repertoires came from sorted CD3+CD56+NKG2C+, CD3+CD56+NKG2C- and CD3+CD56-NKG2C+ T cells. Seven donors tested HCMV-seropositive and one tested seronegative among the eight sequenced. Study-level results: Dominant NKG2C+ clonotypes accounted for roughly 1.0-7.0% of CD8+ T cells in six donors.

Notes on this clonotype: Its antigen remains unknown.

Germline V gene sequence: CDR1 SGHDT, CDR2 YYEEEE. The CDR3 has 13 residues. With UMIs, 5'RACE template switching was used to make TCR beta cDNA. TCRdb reprocessed the 5' RACE reads, keeping one entry per CDR3 protein, no DNA. Its table records some 280,000 distinct CDR3 sequences. This chain joins TRBV5-6 and TRBJ2-7. Sample: blood T cells: a sorted CD56 or NKG2C T cell subset, CD4+ or CD8+ T cells, or bulk PBMC T cells (not recorded which). The clonotype was recovered from a man between 18 and 35 years old in good health. The CDR3 is CASSHPRRVEQYF.